Listed here are 14 T cell receptor beta chains from one sample, sequenced in a study of PD-1 blockade in mismatch repair-deficient tumors. This table comes from immunoSEQ multiplex PCR, and its TCRdb copy is limited to in-frame clones, with some not included. In the table there are under 95,000 clones, about four fifths of which are singletons. This sample comprised peripheral blood, obtained 44 weeks after starting pembrolizumab. These receptors were obtained from an adult with mismatch repair-deficient cancer.

This chain joins TRBV9 and TRBJ2-3; possibly TRBD1 for D (6 bases). From germline, CDR1 is SGDLS and CDR2 YYNGEE. The V and J ends lost 5 bases and 1 base respectively, with 14 bases between them. The CDR3 consists of 15 residues. The CDR3 nucleotides are TGTGCCAGCAGGTCTTCTGGGGGCGGCACAGATACGCAGTATTTT. This codes for CASRSSGGGTDTQYF.

V usage is TRBV19 and J usage is TRBJ2-1; 13 bases line up with TRBD2. V dropped 4 bases and J dropped 3; count of bases not matched to a gene: 6. Germline V gene lookup returns CDR1 LNHDA and CDR2 SQIVND (reference sequence). The CDR3 is made up of 17 amino acids. CDR3 bases: TGTGCCAGTAGTACCCGACTAGCGGGAGGCATCTACAATGAGCAGTTCTTC. This translates into CASSTRLAGGIYNEQFF.

The chain's CDR3 is CASSQGARYEQYF. CDR3 in DNA: TGTGCCAGCAGTCAGGGGGCGCGGTACGAGCAGTACTTC. V gene TRBV2 combines with J gene TRBJ2-7, with TRBD1 matching 8 bases. Germline CDR1 reads SNHLY; CDR2 reads FYNNEI. V dropped 5 bases and J dropped 4; count of bases not matched to a gene: 4. The CDR3 covers 13 residues. The full variable domain, its missing parts supplied by reference TRBV2 and TRBJ2-7, is EPEVTQTPSHQVTQMGQEVILRCVPISNHLYFYWYRQILGQKVEFLVSFYNNEISEKSEIFDDQFSVERPDGSNFTLKIRSTKLEDSAMYFCASSQGARYEQYFGPGTRLTVT.

The chain links TRBV6-6 to TRBJ2-7; the match to TRBD1 covers 9 bases. V shed 6 bases, J shed 4 bases, and the junction held 10 bases outside the gene matches. The CDR3 is 15 amino acids. The germline gives CDR1 MNHNY, CDR2 SVGAGI (reference sequence). The CDR3 DNA follows: TGTGCCAGCAGACCCGGGACAGGGCTCGTATACGAGCAGTACTTC. Translated: CASRPGTGLVYEQYF.

The chain carries TRBV7-8 and TRBJ1-2; 7 bases are shared with TRBD1. The germline CDR1 and CDR2 sequences are SGHVS and FQNEAQ. The trim removed 3 bases at V and 2 bases at J, leaving 12 bases unmatched. The length of the CDR3 is 17 residues. CDR3: CASSFKWDSQTNYGYTF. In DNA form, the CDR3 reads TGTGCCAGCAGCTTTAAATGGGACAGCCAGACAAACTATGGCTACACCTTC.

This rearrangement joins TRBV30 to TRBJ2-3; 11 bases are a match to TRBD1. There are 14 residues in the CDR3. Germline trimming cut 4 bases from V and 7 bases from J; bases unmatched to any gene: 7. Germline CDR1 and CDR2: GTSNPN and SVGIG (reference sequence). CDR3 residues: CAWNPGTGGHTQYF. The CDR3 coding sequence is TGTGCCTGGAATCCAGGGACAGGGGGACATACGCAGTATTTT.

The chain employs TRBV19 and TRBJ2-7; D possibly uses TRBD1 or TRBD2 (5 bases each). V dropped 2 bases and J dropped 0 bases, with 20 bases sitting between them. Germline CDR1 and CDR2: LNHDA and SQIVND (reference sequence). CDR3 length equals 18 residues. DNA for the CDR3: TGTGCCAGTAGTATAACGTTCCGGGACCTCGGATCCTCCTACGAGCAGTACTTC. It translates to CASSITFRDLGSSYEQYF.

This chain joins TRBV15 and TRBJ2-7; D is undetermined. CDR3 length equals 14 residues. Trimming shortened V by 7 bases and J by 0 bases, and 13 bases separated the two germline ends. Germline-derived CDR1 and CDR2 are LNHNV and YYDKDF (reference sequence). CDR3 region: CATKNDPSSYEQYF. The CDR3 region has the DNA TGTGCCACCAAAAACGACCCGAGCTCCTACGAGCAGTACTTC.

V and J are TRBV7-3 and TRBJ2-1; TRBD2 matches 9 bases. The CDR3 is made up of 16 amino acids. V gave up 2 bases and J gave up 8 bases; unmatched junction bases: 10. The germline V gene encodes CDR1 SGHTA and CDR2 FQGTGA. The CDR3, as DNA: TGTGCCAGCAGCTTAGGGGGTAGCGGGAGTGGATATGAGCAGTTCTTC. This encodes CASSLGGSGSGYEQFF.

This chain links TRBV27 with TRBJ2-1; the match to TRBD2 covers 7 bases. This CDR3 comprises 14 residues. Germline V gene data show CDR1 as MNHEY and CDR2 as SMNVEV (reference sequence). With V trimmed by 2 bases and J by 8 bases, 6 bases remained unmatched. The CDR3 nucleotides read TGTGCCAGCAGTTTACGGACTAGTGCGGATGAGCAGTTCTTC. This gives the protein CASSLRTSADEQFF.

This sequence joins TRBV2 and TRBJ1-5; the D is unclear. This CDR3 region has 14 residues. Trimming cost V 4 bases and J 5 bases, with 12 bases left between them. From germline, CDR1 is SNHLY and CDR2 FYNNEI. The CDR3 sequence is CASSARVVDQPQHF. For the CDR3, the DNA is TGTGCCAGCAGTGCACGGGTAGTGGATCAGCCCCAGCATTTT.

The chain has TRBV7-2 and TRBJ2-5; the match to TRBD1 covers 10 bases. The CDR3 has 15 residues. Looked up from germline, CDR1 is SGHTA and CDR2 is FQGNSA. V dropped 1 base and J dropped 5; count of bases not matched to a gene: 4. CDR3 protein: CASSLGDRGHETQYF. In DNA form, the CDR3 reads TGTGCCAGCAGCTTAGGAGACAGGGGGCATGAGACCCAGTACTTC.

The chain joins TRBV5-4 to TRBJ2-7; 12 bases are a match to TRBD2. This CDR3 has 15 amino acids. V was clipped by 4 bases and J by 2 bases; unmatched bases: 4. CDR1 and CDR2 (germline): SGHNT, YYREEE (reference sequence). CDR3 loop: CASSPSSGRAYEQYF. The CDR3 coding sequence is TGTGCCAGCAGCCCCTCTAGCGGGAGGGCCTACGAGCAGTACTTC.

V gene TRBV9 combines with J gene TRBJ2-6; D is uncertain. Germline CDR1 reads SGDLS; CDR2 reads YYNGEE. This CDR3 has 13 residues. With 1 base removed from V and 4 bases from J, the gap between germline ends came to 3 bases. CDR3 sequence reads: CASSVSGANVLTF. CDR3 sequence (DNA): TGTGCCAGCAGCGTATCCGGGGCCAACGTCCTGACTTTC.